The 24 T cell receptor beta chains listed next were all sequenced from one sample in a study of CD8+CD57+ T cells in acquired aplastic anemia. Genomic DNA, the template, was used for profiling of the TCR beta VDJ and CDR3. TCRdb redid the calling of the reads with MiXCR, one entry per CDR3 protein. The data contain hundreds of thousands of distinct CDR3 sequences, roughly three fifths of them singletons. Sequencing input: sorted CD4+, CD8+, or CD8+CD57+ T cells (not recorded which) from PBMCs. The receptors shown here come from a human donor with severe aplastic anemia or a healthy control (not recorded which).

In regard to this clonotype: This clone may be a read error of a much larger clone one base away. J is TRBJ1-3 and V is TRBV6-1; 8 bases are a match to TRBD1. V shed 5 bases, J shed 0 bases, and the junction held 3 bases outside the gene matches. Germline assignment: CDR1 MNHNS and CDR2 SASEGT. The CDR3 consists of 15 residues. CDR3 nucleotides: TGTGCCAGCAGTAGACAGGGGTCCTCTGGAAACACCATATATTTT. Its protein is CASSRQGSSGNTIYF.

Remarks on this clonotype: This CDR3 is missing its conserved last phenylalanine or tryptophan, likely due to a read error. The rearrangement joins TRBV15 to TRBJ2-2; TRBD2 aligns across 10 bases. The trim removed 0 bases at V and 6 bases at J, leaving 13 bases unmatched. Germline V gene data show CDR1 as LNHNV and CDR2 as YYDKDF (reference sequence). The CDR3 contains 19 residues. The CDR3 region is CATSRDGGASGGAPGELFS. The CDR3 DNA follows: TGTGCCACCAGCAGAGATGGCGGGGCCAGCGGGGGGGCCCCCGGGGAGCTGTTTTCT.

This clonotype was found a few times. V gene TRBV24-1 combines with J gene TRBJ2-2; 7 nucleotides agree with TRBD2. Germline-derived CDR1 and CDR2 are KGHDR and SFDVKD. The J segment lost 4 bases and the V segment lost 4 bases, leaving 11 bases of the junction unmatched. The CDR3 is 17 amino acids. CDR3 sequence reads: CATSDPLAARGTGELFF. CDR3 DNA sequence: TGTGCCACCAGTGACCCTCTAGCGGCTAGGGGCACCGGGGAGCTGTTTTTT.

This clonotype has a handful of counts. This chain links TRBV7-2 with TRBJ2-5, with no clear D. Trimming left V 0 bases short and J 3 bases short, with 2 bases between. CDR1 and CDR2 (germline): SGHTA, FQGNSA. The CDR3 is 12 residues long. The CDR3 coding sequence is TGTGCCAGCAGCTTAGCGGAAGAGACCCAGTACTTC. Protein: CASSLAEETQYF.

This clonotype was detected once. One junction end does not reproduce the germline sequence, and a read error may be involved. V gene TRBV5-1 combines with J gene TRBJ1-1; D gene uncertain. The CDR3 totals 14 residues. Germline lookup yields CDR1 SGHRS and CDR2 YFSETQ. The CDR3 coding sequence is TGCGCCAGCAGTAGGGAAAACACCAACACTGAAGCGTTCTTT. Translation: CASSRENTNTEAFF.

The V and J genes are TRBV10-2 and TRBJ2-5; 8 nucleotides align to TRBD1. The CDR3 totals 15 residues. V lost 10 bases, J lost 5 bases, and 15 bases stayed unmatched. Germline V CDR1 and CDR2: WSHSY, SAAADI. CDR3 residues: CATNDGVRGQETQYF. The CDR3 DNA follows: TGCGCCACCAATGACGGCGTCAGGGGGCAGGAGACCCAGTACTTC.

The chain is built from TRBV7-9 and TRBJ1-2, with a possible D match to TRBD1 (6 bases). Trimming left V 5 bases short and J 7 bases short, with 14 bases between. CDR1 and CDR2 from the germline V gene are SEHNR and FQNEAQ (reference sequence). The CDR3 spans 13 residues. This chain's CDR3 is CASSANTGSGYTF. The CDR3 coding sequence is TGTGCCAGCAGCGCTAATACAGGGAGTGGCTACACCTTC.

The chain uses TRBV7-8 and TRBJ2-2; D is perhaps TRBD1 (7 bases). Deletions cut 6 bases from V and 5 bases from J, with 19 bases between. The CDR3 loop spans 16 amino acids. In germline, CDR1 is SGHVS, CDR2 FQNEAQ. The CDR3 sequence is CASRPRRDRLTGELFF. For the CDR3, the DNA is TGTGCCAGCAGACCCAGGAGGGACAGACTAACCGGGGAGCTGTTTTTT.

This clonotype was observed many times. The rearrangement joins TRBV9 to TRBJ1-1; 12 nucleotides match TRBD1. The CDR3 is made up of 17 amino acids. Per germline, CDR1 SGDLS and CDR2 YYNGEE. V lost 0 bases and J lost 1; bases outside the gene matches: 4. The CDR3 region has the DNA TGTGCCAGCAGCGTAGTGGGACAGGGGGCGTCGAACACTGAAGCTTTCTTT. The encoded protein is CASSVVGQGASNTEAFF.

This clonotype showed up just once. CDR3 region: CASSFEMQQETQYF. The CDR3 region has the DNA TGTGCCAGCAGCTTCGAGATGCAGCAAGAGACCCAGTACTTC. The V gene is TRBV7-2, the J gene TRBJ2-5; D gene unclear. CDR3 length: 14 residues. Germline V gene sequence: CDR1 SGHTA, CDR2 FQGNSA. With 3 bases removed from V and 2 bases from J, the gap between germline ends came to 10 bases.

V and J are TRBV9 and TRBJ2-1; D is uncertain. Between the trimmed V and J ends, which lost 2 bases and 0 bases, there was a span of 6 bases. The CDR3 is 14 residues long. Germline values: CDR1 SGDLS, CDR2 YYNGEE. The CDR3 DNA follows: TGTGCCAGCAGCGTCCAGGCCTCCTACAATGAGCAGTTCTTC. As protein: CASSVQASYNEQFF.

Concerning this clonotype itself: This may be a read error: a much more frequent sequence differs by one nucleotide. This chain joins TRBV5-5 and TRBJ2-3, with TRBD2 as a possible D gene (6 bases). The V end was cut by 3 bases, the J end by 2 bases, with 10 bases between. CDR1 SGHKS and CDR2 YYEKEE come from the germline V gene (reference sequence). The CDR3 consists of 14 residues. CDR3: CASSSGGPTDTQYF. CDR3 DNA sequence: TGTGCCAGCAGCTCCGGGGGACCCACAGATACGCAGTATTTT.

The chain carries TRBV10-3 and TRBJ1-1; D gene unclear. Germline CDR1 and CDR2: ENHRY and SYGVKD. With 7 bases removed from V and 0 bases from J, the gap between germline ends came to 12 bases. This CDR3 is built from 14 residues. CDR3: CAIIVDTLNTEAFF. CDR3 in DNA: TGTGCCATCATTGTAGACACCTTGAACACTGAAGCTTTCTTT.

The chain recombines TRBV7-3 with TRBJ2-6; 8 bases map to TRBD1. The V segment lost 4 bases and the J segment 4 bases; nucleotides outside the gene matches: 15. CDR1 is SGHTA, CDR2 FQGTGA, per germline. CDR3 length: 19 residues. The CDR3 sequence is CASSSKARWTGTGANVLTF. The CDR3 DNA is TGTGCCAGCAGCTCCAAAGCAAGATGGACAGGGACCGGGGCCAACGTCCTGACTTTC.

This clonotype turned up a few times. This chain links TRBV7-8 with TRBJ2-5; 8 bases align to TRBD1. Germline V gene data show CDR1 as SGHVS and CDR2 as FQNEAQ. V lost 5 bases, J lost 4 bases, and 3 bases stayed unmatched. The CDR3 covers 13 residues. The CDR3 region is CASSPGQVETQYF. The CDR3 bases are TGTGCCAGCAGCCCGGGACAGGTAGAGACCCAGTACTTC.

V usage is TRBV20-1 and J usage is TRBJ1-1; no firm D call. The germline V gene has CDR1 DFQATT and CDR2 SNEGSKA (reference sequence). There are 12 residues in the CDR3. With 0 bases removed from V and 1 base from J, the gap between germline ends came to 3 bases. The CDR3 loop reads CSARDRNTEAFF. The CDR3 DNA reads as TGCAGTGCTAGAGACAGGAACACTGAAGCTTTCTTT.

The chain links TRBV7-9 to TRBJ1-2; 7 positions match TRBD1. Germline CDR1 and CDR2: SEHNR and FQNEAQ (reference sequence). The ends lost 5 bases at V and 4 bases at J; junction bases unmatched: 7. The CDR3 length is 14 residues. The CDR3 bases are TGTGCCAGCAGCGACAGGGCCATTCCCTATGGCTACACCTTC. It specifies CASSDRAIPYGYTF.

The chain employs TRBV5-4 and TRBJ2-1; D might be TRBD2 (6 bases). The CDR3 is 15 amino acids. Between the trimmed V and J ends, which lost 4 bases and 8 bases, there was a span of 19 bases. Germline V gene data show CDR1 as SGHNT and CDR2 as YYREEE (reference sequence). The CDR3, as DNA: TGTGCCAGCAGCCCAGGTCTCCGTGGGGAGGATGAGCAGTTCTTC. Amino acid sequence: CASSPGLRGEDEQFF.

The gene calls are TRBV2 and TRBJ1-2; weak D call: TRBD1 (6 bases). Deletions cut 5 bases from V and 4 bases from J, with 11 bases between. The CDR3 has 13 amino acids. Germline V gene data show CDR1 as SNHLY and CDR2 as FYNNEI. In DNA, the CDR3 is TGTGCCAGCAGTCCACAGGGAATCTATGGCTACACCTTC. Its protein is CASSPQGIYGYTF. Complete variable domain (other parts from reference TRBV2 and TRBJ1-2): EPEVTQTPSHQVTQMGQEVILRCVPISNHLYFYWYRQILGQKVEFLVSFYNNEISEKSEIFDDQFSVERPDGSNFTLKIRSTKLEDSAMYFCASSPQGIYGYTFGSGTRLTVV.

J is TRBJ2-5 and V is TRBV2; weak D call: TRBD1 (6 bases). The germline CDR1 and CDR2 sequences are SNHLY and FYNNEI. This CDR3 has 14 residues. V lost 7 bases and J 3 bases, leaving 15 bases between the germline ends. The CDR3 DNA reads TGTGCCAGCATTAATGACAGGCGGAAAGAGACCCAGTACTTC. Translating it yields CASINDRRKETQYF.

This clonotype was recorded at least ten times. The V gene is TRBV15, the J gene TRBJ2-5; TRBD1 agrees at 7 bases. Trimming at V came to 5 bases and at J to 5 bases, leaving 11 bases not matched to a gene. Germline-derived CDR1 and CDR2 are LNHNV and YYDKDF (reference sequence). The CDR3 covers 15 residues. As DNA, the CDR3 is TGTGCCACCAGCGGATTGACAGGGCACCGTGAGACCCAGTACTTC. This encodes CATSGLTGHRETQYF. Full variable domain (outside the CDR3, taken from reference TRBV15 and TRBJ2-5): DAMVIQNPRYQVTQFGKPVTLSCSQTLNHNVMYWYQQKSSQAPKLLFHYYDKDFNNEADTPDNFQSRRPNTSFCFLDIRSPGLGDTAMYLCATSGLTGHRETQYFGPGTRLLVL.

CDR3 protein: CITPEGRGKQYF. The DNA for the CDR3 is TGCATCACCCCCGAGGGGCGGGGCAAGCAGTATTTT. The genes are TRBV20-1 and TRBJ2-3, with D perhaps TRBD2 (6 bases). Germline V lookup: CDR1 DFQATT, CDR2 SNEGSKA (reference sequence). The CDR3 runs 12 residues.

The chain combines TRBV29-1 with TRBJ1-2, with no clear D. Germline CDR1 is SQVTM and CDR2 is ANQGSEA. V shed 6 bases and J shed 3 bases, with 14 bases lying between them. The CDR3 is made up of 13 amino acids. The CDR3 loop reads CSVQENMDYGYTF. The DNA for the CDR3 is TGCAGCGTCCAAGAGAACATGGACTATGGCTACACCTTC.

The chain carries TRBV9 and TRBJ1-1, with 7 bases fitting TRBD1. The junction had 3 bases not matched to a gene; V was cut back by 0 bases and J by 4 bases. Germline CDR1 and CDR2: SGDLS and YYNGEE. This CDR3 has 14 amino acids. The CDR3 nucleotides are TGTGCCAGCAGCGTAGAGGCAGGGGGCACTGAAGCTTTCTTT. It codes for CASSVEAGGTEAFF.